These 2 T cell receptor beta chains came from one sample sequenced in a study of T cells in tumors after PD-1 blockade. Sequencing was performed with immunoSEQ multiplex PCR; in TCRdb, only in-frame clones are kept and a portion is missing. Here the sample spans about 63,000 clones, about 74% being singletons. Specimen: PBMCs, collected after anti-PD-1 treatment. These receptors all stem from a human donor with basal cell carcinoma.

The CDR3 spells CASSQDRGEKLFF. The CDR3 DNA reads TGTGCCAGCAGCCAGGACAGGGGTGAAAAACTGTTTTTT. J is TRBJ1-4 and V is TRBV3-1 (or the pseudogene TRBV3-2), with 9 bases aligning to TRBD1. V was pared by 3 bases and J by 7 bases, with 0 bases of the junction left unmatched. Germline V lookup: CDR1 LGHDT, CDR2 YNNKEL (reference sequence). The CDR3 is 13 residues long.

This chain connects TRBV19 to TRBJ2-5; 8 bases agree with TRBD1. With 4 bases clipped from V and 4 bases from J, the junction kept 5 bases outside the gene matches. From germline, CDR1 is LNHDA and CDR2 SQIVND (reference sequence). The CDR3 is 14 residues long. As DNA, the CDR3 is TGTGCCAGTAGTACGACAGGGGTTGGAGAGACCCAGTACTTC. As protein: CASSTTGVGETQYF.